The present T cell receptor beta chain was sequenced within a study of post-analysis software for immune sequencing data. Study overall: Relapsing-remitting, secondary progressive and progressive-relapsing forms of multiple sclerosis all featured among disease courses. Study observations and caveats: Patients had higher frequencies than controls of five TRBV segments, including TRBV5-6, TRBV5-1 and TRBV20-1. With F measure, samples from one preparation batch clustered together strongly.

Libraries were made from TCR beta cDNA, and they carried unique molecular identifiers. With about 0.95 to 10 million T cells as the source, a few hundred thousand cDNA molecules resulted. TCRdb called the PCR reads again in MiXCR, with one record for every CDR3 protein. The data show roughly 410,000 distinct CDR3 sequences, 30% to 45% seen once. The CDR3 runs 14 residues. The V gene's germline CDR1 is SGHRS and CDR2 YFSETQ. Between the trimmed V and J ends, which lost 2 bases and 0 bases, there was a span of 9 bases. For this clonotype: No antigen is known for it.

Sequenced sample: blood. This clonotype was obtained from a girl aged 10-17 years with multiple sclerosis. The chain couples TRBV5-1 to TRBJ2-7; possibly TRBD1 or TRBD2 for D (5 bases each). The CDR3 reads CASSLEGFSYEQYF. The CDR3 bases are TGCGCCAGCAGCTTAGAGGGGTTCTCCTACGAGCAGTACTTC.